The entry below describes one T cell receptor beta chain. The target antigen is unknown. The CDR3 is 13 residues long. The germline V gene encodes CDR1 SGHKS and CDR2 YYEKEE (reference sequence). V was clipped by 1 base and J by 5 bases, with 9 bases between them. This entry comes from a study of CD8 T cells in ankylosing spondylitis. Whole-study findings and limits: Some motif variants were previously reported in reactive arthritis synovial fluid and blood. Reportedly, matched ankylosing spondylitis synovial fluid was significantly enriched for disease-linked clones. In ankylosing spondylitis blood, a motif of roughly 8 highly homologous TCR beta variants appeared characteristic. Disease-linked clones, CD8+, were relatively rare in peripheral blood.

Libraries of TCR beta came from quantitative 5'-RACE with molecular barcodes. TCRdb analysed the 5' RACE reads with MiXCR anew, one entry per CDR3 protein. The sample consists of fewer than 750,000 distinct CDR3 sequences, under 20% of them appearing once. Sequenced input: blood, either unsorted or a sorted T cell fraction (not recorded which). This sequence joins TRBV5-5 and TRBJ2-5, with D hard to call. The TCR originated in a male donor with ankylosing spondylitis. The chain's CDR3 is CASSLRVSETQYF. In DNA form, the CDR3 reads TGTGCCAGCAGCTTGAGGGTATCGGAGACCCAGTACTTC.